This entry lists 10 T cell receptor beta chains sequenced from one sample in a study of shared clonotypes between healthy human individuals. This table comes from immunoSEQ multiplex PCR, and its TCRdb copy is limited to in-frame clones, with some not included. The table includes over a million clones, around 97% detected once. What was sequenced was naive CD4+ T cells sorted from blood. The sample's subset: CD45RA+ positively selected. The receptors were sampled from a man aged 25-45 years in good health.

This clone appeared a single time. The rearrangement joins TRBV18 to TRBJ1-4, with D uncertain. The germline V gene encodes CDR1 KGHSH and CDR2 LQKENI. Deletions cut 3 bases from V and 3 bases from J, with 11 bases between. The CDR3 has 15 amino acids. CDR3 sequence (DNA): TGTGCCAGCTCACCTCAGGCTACGGCTAATGAAAAACTGTTTTTT. Encoded protein: CASSPQATANEKLFF.

The chain joins TRBV11-2 to TRBJ2-5, with D uncertain. Germline V lookup: CDR1 SGHAT, CDR2 FQNNGV. Between the trimmed V and J ends, which lost 3 bases and 2 bases, there was a span of 13 bases. The length of the CDR3 is 15 residues. Written as DNA, the CDR3 is TGTGCCAGCAGCTTGCGCTCCCCCTCACAAGAGACCCAGTACTTC. Protein sequence: CASSLRSPSQETQYF. The full variable domain, rest sourced from reference TRBV11-2 and TRBJ2-5, is EAGVAQSPRYKIIEKRQSVAFWCNPISGHATLYWYQQILGQGPKLLIQFQNNGVVDDSQLPKDRFSAERLKGVDSTLKIQPAKLEDSAVYLCASSLRSPSQETQYFGPGTRLLVL.

The chain recombines TRBV29-1 with TRBJ2-1, with TRBD1 as a possible D gene (6 bases). Trimming took 5 bases from V and 8 from J, leaving 13 bases between them. The CDR3 is made up of 12 amino acids. Germline V gene lookup returns CDR1 SQVTM and CDR2 ANQGSEA. The CDR3 protein is CSVRGGVYEQFF. In nucleotides, the CDR3 is TGCAGCGTTCGAGGGGGAGTCTATGAGCAGTTCTTC.

This chain uses TRBV11-3 with TRBJ2-1; D remains ambiguous. Germline V lookup: CDR1 SGHNT, CDR2 YENEEA. The CDR3 spans 13 residues. Trimming took off 1 base at V and 5 bases at J, with 6 bases between the two ends. The CDR3 nucleotides read TGTGCCAGCAGCTTAGGGTACCACAATGAGCAGTTCTTC. Protein sequence: CASSLGYHNEQFF. The whole variable domain, remainder taken from reference TRBV11-3 and TRBJ2-1, is EAGVVQSPRYKIIEKKQPVAFWCNPISGHNTLYWYLQNLGQGPELLIRYENEEAVDDSQLPKDRFSAERLKGVDSTLKIQPAELGDSAVYLCASSLGYHNEQFFGPGTRLTVL.

V is TRBV4-1 and J is TRBJ1-2, with TRBD1 matching over 9 bases. The CDR3 runs 15 residues. J gave up 8 bases and V 2 bases, and 9 bases lay outside the gene matches. The germline gives CDR1 MGHRA, CDR2 YSYEKL. The CDR3 nucleotides read TGCGCCAGCAGCCAATCCGGGACAGGGAGTGGGGGCTACACCTTC. Translated: CASSQSGTGSGGYTF.

The rearrangement links TRBV5-1 to TRBJ2-7; 12 bases are shared with TRBD1. Germline CDR1 SGHRS, CDR2 YFSETQ. V gave up 3 bases and J gave up 4 bases; unmatched junction bases: 11. The CDR3 consists of 17 residues. The CDR3 nucleotides read TGCGCCAGCAGCTCCCTCCTAGGGACAGGGGGCCGGTACGAGCAGTACTTC. As protein: CASSSLLGTGGRYEQYF.

V and J are TRBV5-1 and TRBJ1-1; 7 bases fit TRBD1. Germline CDR1 and CDR2: SGHRS and YFSETQ. The CDR3 consists of 17 residues. Unmatched junction bases numbered 18, after V lost 4 bases and J lost 6 bases. CDR3: CASSRGQALESGAEAFF. The CDR3 nucleotides read TGCGCCAGCAGCAGAGGACAGGCCTTGGAGAGCGGGGCTGAAGCTTTCTTT.

The rearrangement links TRBV2 to TRBJ2-5, with TRBD2 identical over 7 bases. CDR3 length: 17 amino acids. Losses at the gene ends were 8 bases for V and 4 bases for J; bases not matched to a gene: 19. The germline V gene encodes CDR1 SNHLY and CDR2 FYNNEI. CDR3 in DNA: TGTGCCAGCGTGGGGCCGACTAGCCGGCCCCGTCTAGAGACCCAGTACTTC. This gives the protein CASVGPTSRPRLETQYF.

As regards this clone: This same CDR3 is encoded by further DNA sequences in the sample. This rearrangement joins TRBV5-1 to TRBJ2-2; TRBD1 is a possible D gene (5 bases). CDR1 and CDR2 (germline): SGHRS, YFSETQ. The CDR3 contains 15 residues. V shed 0 bases and J shed 0 bases, with 6 bases lying between them. CDR3 DNA: TGCGCCAGCAGCTTGGGGGGCGCGAACACCGGGGAGCTGTTTTTT. This translates into CASSLGGANTGELFF.

CDR3 coding DNA: TGTGCCAGCAGCTCACCGGGACTGATGATTCCCTCTGGAAACACCATATATTTT. It encodes CASSSPGLMIPSGNTIYF. The J gene is TRBJ1-3, the V gene TRBV28, with TRBD1 as a possible D gene (5 bases). The CDR3 is made up of 18 amino acids. V lost 6 bases and J 0 bases, leaving 21 bases between the germline ends. The germline gives CDR1 MDHEN, CDR2 SYDVKM.